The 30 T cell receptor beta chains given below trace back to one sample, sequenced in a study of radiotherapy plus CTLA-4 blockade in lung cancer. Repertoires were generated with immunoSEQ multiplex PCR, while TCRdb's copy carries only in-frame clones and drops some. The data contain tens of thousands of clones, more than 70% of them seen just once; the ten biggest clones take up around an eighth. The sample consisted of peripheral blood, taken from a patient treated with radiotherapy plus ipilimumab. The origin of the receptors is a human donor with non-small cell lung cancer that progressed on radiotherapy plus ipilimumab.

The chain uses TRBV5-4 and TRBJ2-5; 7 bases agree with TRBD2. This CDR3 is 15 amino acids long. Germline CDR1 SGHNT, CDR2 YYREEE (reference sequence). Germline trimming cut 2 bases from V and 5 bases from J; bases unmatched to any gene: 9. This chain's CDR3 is CASSFGGDFRETQYF. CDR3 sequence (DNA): TGTGCCAGCAGCTTTGGGGGGGACTTCCGTGAGACCCAGTACTTC.

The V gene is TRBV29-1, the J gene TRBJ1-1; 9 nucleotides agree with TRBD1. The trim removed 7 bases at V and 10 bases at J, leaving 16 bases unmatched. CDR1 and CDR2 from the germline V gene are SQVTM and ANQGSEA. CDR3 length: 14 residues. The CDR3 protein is CSGGQGERSDVAFF. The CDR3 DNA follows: TGCAGCGGGGGACAGGGTGAAAGGTCTGATGTAGCTTTCTTT.

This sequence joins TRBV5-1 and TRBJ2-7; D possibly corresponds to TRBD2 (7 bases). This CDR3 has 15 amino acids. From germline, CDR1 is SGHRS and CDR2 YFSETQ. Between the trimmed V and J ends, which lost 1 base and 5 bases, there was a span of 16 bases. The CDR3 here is CASSLKGGGLDEQYF. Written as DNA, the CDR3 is TGCGCCAGCAGCTTGAAAGGGGGAGGGCTTGACGAGCAGTACTTC.

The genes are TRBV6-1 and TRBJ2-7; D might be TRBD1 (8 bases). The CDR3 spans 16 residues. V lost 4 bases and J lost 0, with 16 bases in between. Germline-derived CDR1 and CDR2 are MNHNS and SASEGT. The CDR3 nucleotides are TGTGCCAGCAGTGCTACAGGGGGGGTGGACTCCTACGAGCAGTACTTC. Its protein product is CASSATGGVDSYEQYF.

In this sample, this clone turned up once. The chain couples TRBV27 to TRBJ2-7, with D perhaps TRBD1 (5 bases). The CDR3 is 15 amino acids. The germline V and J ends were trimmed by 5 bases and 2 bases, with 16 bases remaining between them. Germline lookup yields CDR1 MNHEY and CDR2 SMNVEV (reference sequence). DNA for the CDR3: TGTGCCAGCAGTACCAGGGAAGGGCGGCCCTACGAGCAGTACTTC. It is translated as CASSTREGRPYEQYF.

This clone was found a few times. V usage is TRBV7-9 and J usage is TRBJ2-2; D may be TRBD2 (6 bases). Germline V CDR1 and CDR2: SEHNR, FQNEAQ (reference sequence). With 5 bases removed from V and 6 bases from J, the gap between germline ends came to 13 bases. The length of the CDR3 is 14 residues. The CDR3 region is CASSPGDWPGELFF. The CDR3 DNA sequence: TGTGCCAGCAGCCCCGGGGACTGGCCCGGGGAGCTGTTTTTT.

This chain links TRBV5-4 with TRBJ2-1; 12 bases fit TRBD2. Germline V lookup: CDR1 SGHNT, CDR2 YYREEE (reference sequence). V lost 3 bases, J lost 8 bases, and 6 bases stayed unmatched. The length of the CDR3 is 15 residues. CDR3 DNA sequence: TGTGCCAGCAGCTGGGGGACTAGCGGGTCGGATGAGCAGTTCTTC. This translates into CASSWGTSGSDEQFF. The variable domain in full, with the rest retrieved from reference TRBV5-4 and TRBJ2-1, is ETGVTQSPTHLIKTRGQQVTLRCSSQSGHNTVSWYQQALGQGPQFIFQYYREEENGRGNFPPRFSGLQFPNYSSELNVNALELDDSALYLCASSWGTSGSDEQFFGPGTRLTVL.

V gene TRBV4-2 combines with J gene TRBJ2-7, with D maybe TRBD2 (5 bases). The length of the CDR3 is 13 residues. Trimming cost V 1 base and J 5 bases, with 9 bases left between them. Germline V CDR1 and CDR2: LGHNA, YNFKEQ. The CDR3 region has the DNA TGTGCCAGCAGCCAAGGTCCGGGGAACGAGCAGTACTTC. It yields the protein CASSQGPGNEQYF.

The CDR3 sequence is CASSLGAAATYEQYF. The DNA of the CDR3 is TGTGCCAGCAGCTTGGGGGCAGCGGCCACCTACGAGCAGTACTTC. This chain connects TRBV5-4 to TRBJ2-7, with D possibly TRBD2 on 5 matching bases. This CDR3 region has 15 residues. Trimming removed 0 bases from V and 2 bases from J, with 12 bases in between. Looked up from germline, CDR1 is SGHNT and CDR2 is YYREEE (reference sequence).

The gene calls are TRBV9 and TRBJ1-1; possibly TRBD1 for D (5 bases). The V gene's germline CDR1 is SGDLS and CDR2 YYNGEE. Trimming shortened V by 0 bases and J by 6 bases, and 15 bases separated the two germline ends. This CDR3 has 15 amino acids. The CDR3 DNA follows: TGTGCCAGCAGCGTAGGTCCGTTGGGGACGGCTGAAGCTTTCTTT. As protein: CASSVGPLGTAEAFF.

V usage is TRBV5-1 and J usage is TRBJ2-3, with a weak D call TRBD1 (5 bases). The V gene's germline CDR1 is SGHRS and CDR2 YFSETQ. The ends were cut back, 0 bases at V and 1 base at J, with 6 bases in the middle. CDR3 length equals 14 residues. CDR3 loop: CASSLGGGTDTQYF. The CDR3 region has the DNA TGCGCCAGCAGCTTGGGGGGCGGCACAGATACGCAGTATTTT. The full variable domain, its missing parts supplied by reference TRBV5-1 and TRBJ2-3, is KAGVTQTPRYLIKTRGQQVTLSCSPISGHRSVSWYQQTPGQGLQFLFEYFSETQRNKGNFPGRFSGRQFSNSRSEMNVSTLELGDSALYLCASSLGGGTDTQYFGPGTRLTVL.

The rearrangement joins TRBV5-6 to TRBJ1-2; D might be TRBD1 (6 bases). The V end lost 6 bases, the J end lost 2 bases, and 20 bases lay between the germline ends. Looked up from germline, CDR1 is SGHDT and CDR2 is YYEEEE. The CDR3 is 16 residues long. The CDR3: CASTLGQSALNYGYTF. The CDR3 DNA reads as TGTGCCAGCACCCTAGGACAGAGCGCTTTAAACTATGGCTACACCTTC.

CDR3 bases: TGTGCCAGCAGAACTCTTTGGGATACAGGGGGCCACGAGCAGTACTTC. Protein: CASRTLWDTGGHEQYF. The gene calls are TRBV27 and TRBJ2-7, with TRBD1 identical over 9 bases. The germline gives CDR1 MNHEY, CDR2 SMNVEV (reference sequence). The CDR3 covers 16 residues. V was pared by 6 bases and J by 5 bases, with 14 bases of the junction left unmatched.

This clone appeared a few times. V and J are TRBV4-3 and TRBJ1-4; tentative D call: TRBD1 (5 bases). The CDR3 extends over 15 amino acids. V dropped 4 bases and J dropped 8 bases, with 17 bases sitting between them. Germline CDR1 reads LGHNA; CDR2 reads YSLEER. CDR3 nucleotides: TGCGCCAGCAGCCGGAACAGCCGCCGGGGGGAAAAACTGTTTTTT. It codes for CASSRNSRRGEKLFF.

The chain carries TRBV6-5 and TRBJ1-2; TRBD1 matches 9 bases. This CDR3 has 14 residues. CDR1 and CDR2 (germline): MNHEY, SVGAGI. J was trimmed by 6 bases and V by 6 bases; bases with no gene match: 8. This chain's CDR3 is CASRTGGSGNGYTF. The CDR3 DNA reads TGTGCCAGCAGAACAGGGGGCTCTGGTAATGGCTACACCTTC.

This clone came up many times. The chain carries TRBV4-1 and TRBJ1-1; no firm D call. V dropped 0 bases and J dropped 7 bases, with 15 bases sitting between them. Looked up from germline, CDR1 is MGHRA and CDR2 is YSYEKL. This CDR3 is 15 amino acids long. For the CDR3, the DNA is TGCGCCAGCAGCCAAGACCCGCACGGGGTCTTTGAAGCTTTCTTT. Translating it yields CASSQDPHGVFEAFF.

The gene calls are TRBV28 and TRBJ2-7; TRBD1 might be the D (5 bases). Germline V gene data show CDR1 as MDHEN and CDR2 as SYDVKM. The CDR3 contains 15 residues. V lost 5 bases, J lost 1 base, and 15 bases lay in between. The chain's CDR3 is CASSPKFRVSYEQYF. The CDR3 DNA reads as TGTGCCAGCAGTCCGAAATTCAGGGTTTCCTACGAGCAGTACTTC. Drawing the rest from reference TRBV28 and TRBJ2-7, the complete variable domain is DVKVTQSSRYLVKRTGEKVFLECVQDMDHENMFWYRQDPGLGLRLIYFSYDVKMKEKGDIPEGYSVSREKKERFSLILESASTNQTSMYLCASSPKFRVSYEQYFGPGTRLTVT.

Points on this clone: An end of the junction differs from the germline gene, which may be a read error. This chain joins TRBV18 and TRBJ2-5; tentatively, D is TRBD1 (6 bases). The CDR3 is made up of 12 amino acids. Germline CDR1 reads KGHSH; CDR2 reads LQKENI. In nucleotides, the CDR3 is TGTGCCAGCTCACCGGTCCGGGACACGGTGAACTTC. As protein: CASSPVRDTVNF.

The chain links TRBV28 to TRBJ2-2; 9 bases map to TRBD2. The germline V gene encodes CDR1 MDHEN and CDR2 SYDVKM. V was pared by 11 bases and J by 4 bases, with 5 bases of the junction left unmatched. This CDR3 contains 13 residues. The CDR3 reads CACGGAGTGELFF. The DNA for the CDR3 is TGTGCCTGCGGGGGGGCCGGCACCGGGGAGCTGTTTTTT.

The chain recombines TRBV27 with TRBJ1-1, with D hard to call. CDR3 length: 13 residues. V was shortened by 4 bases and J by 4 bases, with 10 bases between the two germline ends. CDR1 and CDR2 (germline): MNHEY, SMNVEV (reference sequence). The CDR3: CASSSAQATEAFF. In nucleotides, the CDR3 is TGTGCCAGCAGTTCCGCCCAGGCCACTGAAGCTTTCTTT.

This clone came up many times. For the CDR3, the DNA is TGTGCCAGCAGCTTGCAGCTTAGGGATGGCTACACCTTC. Protein: CASSLQLRDGYTF. The V call is TRBV5-8, the J call TRBJ1-2; no definite D call. The V end lost 1 base, the J end lost 6 bases, and 10 bases lay between the germline ends. Germline values: CDR1 SGHTS, CDR2 YDEGEE. This CDR3 spans 13 amino acids.

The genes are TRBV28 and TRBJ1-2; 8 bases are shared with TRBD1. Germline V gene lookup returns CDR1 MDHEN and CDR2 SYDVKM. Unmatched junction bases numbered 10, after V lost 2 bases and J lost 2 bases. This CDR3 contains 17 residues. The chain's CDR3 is CASSLPLQTGANYGYTF. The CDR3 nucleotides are TGTGCCAGCAGTTTACCCCTTCAGACAGGGGCGAACTATGGCTACACCTTC.

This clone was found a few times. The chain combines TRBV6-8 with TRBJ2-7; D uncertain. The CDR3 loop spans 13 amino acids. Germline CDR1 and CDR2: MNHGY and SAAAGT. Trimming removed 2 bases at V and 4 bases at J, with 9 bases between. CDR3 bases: TGTGCCAGCAGTTACCCGGGCCCATACGAGCAGTACTTC. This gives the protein CASSYPGPYEQYF.

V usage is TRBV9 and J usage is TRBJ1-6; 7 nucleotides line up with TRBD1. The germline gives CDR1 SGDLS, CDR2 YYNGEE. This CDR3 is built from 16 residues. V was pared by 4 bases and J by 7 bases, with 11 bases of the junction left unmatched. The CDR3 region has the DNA TGTGCCAGCAGCCCTCGACCGGGACAGACGAATTCACCCCTCCACTTT. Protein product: CASSPRPGQTNSPLHF.

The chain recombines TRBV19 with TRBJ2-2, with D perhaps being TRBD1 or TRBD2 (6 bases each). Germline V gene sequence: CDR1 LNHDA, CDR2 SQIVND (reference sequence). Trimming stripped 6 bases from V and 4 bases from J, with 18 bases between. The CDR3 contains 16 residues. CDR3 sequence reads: CASSSGGGLGTGELFF. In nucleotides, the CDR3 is TGTGCCAGTAGCTCAGGAGGGGGGCTGGGCACCGGGGAGCTGTTTTTT.

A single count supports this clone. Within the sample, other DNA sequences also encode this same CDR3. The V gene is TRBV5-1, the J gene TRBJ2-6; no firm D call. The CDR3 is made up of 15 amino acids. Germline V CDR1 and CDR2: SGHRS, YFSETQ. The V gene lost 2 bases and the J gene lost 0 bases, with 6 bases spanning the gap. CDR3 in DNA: TGCGCCAGCAGCTTAGCAGCCTCTGGGGCCAACGTCCTGACTTTC. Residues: CASSLAASGANVLTF. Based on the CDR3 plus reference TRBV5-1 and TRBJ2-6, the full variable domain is KAGVTQTPRYLIKTRGQQVTLSCSPISGHRSVSWYQQTPGQGLQFLFEYFSETQRNKGNFPGRFSGRQFSNSRSEMNVSTLELGDSALYLCASSLAASGANVLTFGAGSRLTVL.

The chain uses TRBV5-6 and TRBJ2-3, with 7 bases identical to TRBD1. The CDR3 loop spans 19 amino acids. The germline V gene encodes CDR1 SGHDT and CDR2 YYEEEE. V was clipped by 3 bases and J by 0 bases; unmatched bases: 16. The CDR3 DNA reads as TGTGCCAGCAGCTCGGCCGGACAGGCCGGATGGGCAAGCACAGATACGCAGTATTTT. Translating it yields CASSSAGQAGWASTDTQYF.

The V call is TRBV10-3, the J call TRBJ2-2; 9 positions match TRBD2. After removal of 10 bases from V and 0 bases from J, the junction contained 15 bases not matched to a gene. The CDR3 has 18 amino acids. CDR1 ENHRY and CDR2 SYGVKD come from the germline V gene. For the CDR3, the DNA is TGTGCCAGCGGCCACGCCCTAGCGGGGTTCCCGAACACCGGGGAGCTGTTTTTT. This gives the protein CASGHALAGFPNTGELFF.

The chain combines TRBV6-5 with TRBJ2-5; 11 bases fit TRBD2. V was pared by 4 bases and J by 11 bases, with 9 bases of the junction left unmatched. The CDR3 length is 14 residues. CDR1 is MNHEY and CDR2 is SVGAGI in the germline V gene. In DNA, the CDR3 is TGTGCCAGCAGTTCCGGGACTAGCGGCAAGGGTCAGTACTTC. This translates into CASSSGTSGKGQYF.

The DNA of the CDR3 is TGCGCCAGCAGCTTGGAAGGCCAGCGGGAGACCCAGTACTTC. Translated, it gives CASSLEGQRETQYF. The chain has TRBV5-1 and TRBJ2-5; TRBD2 might be the D (5 bases). This CDR3 is 14 amino acids long. CDR1 and CDR2 from the germline V gene are SGHRS and YFSETQ. The ends were cut back, 0 bases at V and 5 bases at J, with 11 bases in the middle.